This T cell receptor beta chain was sequenced during a study of T cells in narcolepsy. General study results and limits: Autoreactive HCRT-specific and TRIB2-specific clonotypes were marked in same-patient CSF-versus-blood CD4+ comparisons. Reportedly, autoreactive clonotypes were serially detected in patients' blood but not controls'.

TCRdb's copy holds only in-frame clones and misses some; the assay was immunoSEQ multiplex PCR. The sample consists of roughly 40,000 clones, about 85% of them appearing once. The germline V gene has CDR1 MNHEY and CDR2 SVGAGI. This CDR3 comprises 14 residues. V was trimmed by 0 bases and J by 9 bases, leaving 15 bases between them. Comment on this clone: The antigen remains unidentified.

The TCR sequence derives from a human donor with narcolepsy. This sequence joins TRBV6-5 and TRBJ2-7; D possibly uses TRBD1 or TRBD2 (6 bases each). Sequencing was carried out using CD45RA- memory CD4+ T cells from PBMCs. CDR3 DNA: TGTGCCAGCAGTTACTCGAGAGGGGGGAGCGTGCAGTACTTC. As protein: CASSYSRGGSVQYF.